The 31 T cell receptor beta chains below come from one sample, sequenced in a study of shared clonotypes between healthy human individuals. Only in-frame clones appear in the TCRdb table, and some are missing; sequencing was by immunoSEQ multiplex PCR. The repertoire includes some 2,500,000 clones, under 95% of them detected once, and 0.37% sits in the top ten. Sequenced: naive CD4+ T cells from PBMCs. Specified subset: CD45RA+ positively selected. These receptors came from a man between 18 and 35 years old in good health. Some clones in this sample may be carry-over from other donors' samples.

V usage is TRBV7-8 and J usage is TRBJ1-2; no firm D call. The CDR3 loop spans 14 amino acids. Germline CDR1 and CDR2: SGHVS and FQNEAQ. V gave up 1 base and J gave up 4 bases, with 10 bases separating them. DNA for the CDR3: TGTGCCAGCAGCTTAGAAGACGGGCTCTATGGCTACACCTTC. Protein: CASSLEDGLYGYTF.

The V call is TRBV4-3, the J call TRBJ1-4; D is unclear. Trimming shortened V by 0 bases and J by 11 bases, and 7 bases separated the two germline ends. Germline V gene data show CDR1 as LGHNA and CDR2 as YSLEER. This CDR3 contains 12 residues. The CDR3 sequence: CASSQDVGKLFF. For the CDR3, the DNA is TGCGCCAGCAGCCAAGATGTAGGGAAACTGTTTTTT.

In the case of this clone: In the same sample, other DNA sequences code for this CDR3. The chain joins TRBV18 to TRBJ1-1; perhaps TRBD1 as D (5 bases). Trimming stripped 6 bases from V and 1 base from J, with 9 bases between. CDR3 length: 13 residues. Germline values: CDR1 KGHSH, CDR2 LQKENI. Written as DNA, the CDR3 is TGTGCCAGCTCTCCCGGGGGGAACACTGAAGCTTTCTTT. Protein sequence: CASSPGGNTEAFF.

J is TRBJ1-2 and V is TRBV13, with 11 bases that match TRBD1. Unmatched junction bases numbered 4, after V lost 5 bases and J lost 2 bases. This CDR3 has 15 amino acids. Per the germline V gene, CDR1 is PRHDT and CDR2 is FYEKMQ (reference sequence). CDR3 DNA: TGTGCCAGCAGCGCCCGGACAGGGGGCAACTATGGCTACACCTTC. Its protein product is CASSARTGGNYGYTF. Filled out from reference TRBV13 and TRBJ1-2, the complete variable domain reads AAGVIQSPRHLIKEKRETATLKCYPIPRHDTVYWYQQGPGQDPQFLISFYEKMQSDKGSIPDRFSAQQFSDYHSELNMSSLELGDSALYFCASSARTGGNYGYTFGSGTRLTVV.

This clone was recorded only once. The sample carries other DNA sequences with the same CDR3. J is TRBJ1-5 and V is TRBV5-5; possible D gene TRBD1, 5 bases. This CDR3 is 14 amino acids long. Trimming shortened V by 1 base and J by 5 bases, and 10 bases separated the two germline ends. CDR1 SGHKS and CDR2 YYEKEE come from the germline V gene (reference sequence). CDR3 loop: CASSLIGGDQPQHF. Here the CDR3 DNA reads TGTGCCAGCAGCTTGATCGGAGGGGATCAGCCCCAGCATTTT. Combining the CDR3 with reference TRBV5-5 and TRBJ1-5 gives the whole variable domain DAGVTQSPTHLIKTRGQQVTLRCSPISGHKSVSWYQQVLGQGPQFIFQYYEKEERGRGNFPDRFSARQFPNYSSELNVNALLLGDSALYLCASSLIGGDQPQHFGDGTRLSIL.

As to this clone: The sample carries other DNA sequences with the same CDR3. This chain links TRBV5-1 with TRBJ2-5; possible D gene TRBD1, 5 bases. V lost 0 bases and J lost 5, with 11 bases in between. This CDR3 has 14 residues. Germline V gives CDR1 SGHRS, CDR2 YFSETQ. The CDR3 nucleotides are TGCGCCAGCAGCTTGGAGGCAGGGCGGGAGACCCAGTACTTC. Its protein product is CASSLEAGRETQYF.

The J gene is TRBJ2-1, the V gene TRBV6-5; 11 bases fit TRBD2. The CDR3 length is 15 residues. The germline gives CDR1 MNHEY, CDR2 SVGAGI. Trimming took 8 bases from V and 2 from J; bases not matched to a gene: 5. The CDR3 nucleotides read TGTGCCAGCGGAGGTAGCGGGAGGGCCTACAATGAGCAGTTCTTC. Its translation: CASGGSGRAYNEQFF.

This clone was counted between two and nine times. The genes are TRBV29-1 and TRBJ2-1; 7 nucleotides agree with TRBD1. V shed 7 bases and J 14 bases; nucleotides not matched to a gene: 11. CDR3 length equals 11 residues. Per germline, CDR1 SQVTM and CDR2 ANQGSEA. CDR3 amino acids: CSGTDRDRKFF. Here the CDR3 DNA reads TGCAGCGGGACAGACAGGGATCGGAAGTTCTTC.

This clone showed up just a few times. J is TRBJ1-4 and V is TRBV29-1, with 7 bases aligning to TRBD1. Germline trimming cut 5 bases from V and 5 bases from J; bases unmatched to any gene: 8. CDR3 length equals 14 residues. The germline CDR1 and CDR2 sequences are SQVTM and ANQGSEA. The chain's CDR3 is CSVSGTALNEKLFF. The CDR3, as DNA: TGCAGCGTTTCCGGGACAGCCTTAAATGAAAAACTGTTTTTT.

The J gene is TRBJ2-3, the V gene TRBV28; D is unclear. Looked up from germline, CDR1 is MDHEN and CDR2 is SYDVKM. The CDR3 loop spans 14 amino acids. Trimming removed 2 bases from V and 6 bases from J, with 12 bases in between. The CDR3 loop is CASSLRRPGDTQYF. CDR3 coding DNA: TGTGCCAGCAGTTTACGCAGGCCTGGGGATACGCAGTATTTT. The full variable domain, in which reference TRBV28 and TRBJ2-3 provide the parts outside the CDR3, is DVKVTQSSRYLVKRTGEKVFLECVQDMDHENMFWYRQDPGLGLRLIYFSYDVKMKEKGDIPEGYSVSREKKERFSLILESASTNQTSMYLCASSLRRPGDTQYFGPGTRLTVL.

The gene calls are TRBV18 and TRBJ2-5; a possible D gene is TRBD1 (5 bases). The germline V gene encodes CDR1 KGHSH and CDR2 LQKENI. The V and J ends lost 0 bases and 5 bases respectively, with 13 bases between them. This CDR3 has 15 amino acids. CDR3 amino acids: CASSPPAQGGETQYF. The CDR3 region has the DNA TGTGCCAGCTCACCACCGGCCCAGGGTGGGGAGACCCAGTACTTC.

The rearrangement links TRBV11-3 to TRBJ2-3, with D hard to call. The CDR3 sequence is 15 residues long. Germline-derived CDR1 and CDR2 are SGHNT and YENEEA. V lost 1 base to trimming and J lost 4 bases, with 12 bases between them. Here the CDR3 reads CASSLGSPLADTQYF. CDR3 DNA sequence: TGTGCCAGCAGCTTAGGCTCCCCGCTTGCAGATACGCAGTATTTT.

The chain carries TRBV2 and TRBJ2-3; D remains unclear. CDR1 SNHLY and CDR2 FYNNEI come from the germline V gene. The CDR3 totals 13 residues. V lost 6 bases and J 0 bases, leaving 7 bases between the germline ends. CDR3 sequence (DNA): TGTGCCAGCAGCGTGGACAGCACAGATACGCAGTATTTT. Encoded protein: CASSVDSTDTQYF.

The chain links TRBV27 to TRBJ2-2, with a tentative D call TRBD2 (6 bases). This CDR3 is built from 16 residues. Trimming took off 6 bases at V and 4 bases at J, with 18 bases between the two ends. Germline V CDR1 and CDR2: MNHEY, SMNVEV (reference sequence). The CDR3 sequence is CASSRRDLSGTGELFF. The CDR3 DNA is TGTGCCAGCAGCCGCCGGGACTTAAGTGGCACCGGGGAGCTGTTTTTT.

Here the CDR3 DNA reads TGTGCCAGCAGCCCCCGAAAATCGGACTGGGTCTCTGGGGCCAACGTCCTGACTTTC. This sequence encodes CASSPRKSDWVSGANVLTF. The chain combines TRBV7-3 with TRBJ2-6; D is perhaps TRBD2 (5 bases). Trimming stripped 5 bases from V and 0 bases from J, with 20 bases between. Germline V gene sequence: CDR1 SGHTA, CDR2 FQGTGA. CDR3 length: 19 residues.

The genes are TRBV7-8 and TRBJ2-3; D is tentatively TRBD1 or TRBD2 (5 bases each). This CDR3 is 16 amino acids long. Per germline, CDR1 SGHVS and CDR2 FQNEAQ. The V end was cut by 4 bases, the J end by 2 bases, with 16 bases between. CDR3 protein: CASSSPGPGDTDTQYF. In DNA form, the CDR3 reads TGTGCCAGCAGCTCCCCGGGACCAGGTGACACAGATACGCAGTATTTT. Together with reference TRBV7-8 and TRBJ2-3, the CDR3 gives the full variable domain: GAGVSQSPRYKVAKRGQDVALRCDPISGHVSLFWYQQALGQGPEFLTYFQNEAQLDKSGLPSDRFFAERPEGSVSTLKIQRTQQEDSAVYLCASSSPGPGDTDTQYFGPGTRLTVL.

This sequence joins TRBV9 and TRBJ1-5, with D perhaps matching TRBD1 (6 bases). V was shortened by 3 bases and J by 7 bases, with 17 bases between the two germline ends. CDR3 length: 15 residues. Germline V gene data show CDR1 as SGDLS and CDR2 as YYNGEE. The CDR3 DNA is TGTGCCAGCAGCGGGGGGGGCACGGGTTCCCAGCCCCAGCATTTT. Its translation is CASSGGGTGSQPQHF.

The chain carries TRBV7-7 and TRBJ1-4; D is undetermined. CDR3 length: 13 amino acids. Germline CDR1 and CDR2: SSHAT and FNYEAQ (reference sequence). V dropped 2 bases and J dropped 8 bases, with 9 bases sitting between them. The CDR3 coding sequence is TGTGCCAGCAGCTTAACGTTTTCGGAAAAACTGTTTTTT. Translation: CASSLTFSEKLFF.

This chain joins TRBV7-6 and TRBJ2-7; TRBD1 is a possible D gene (5 bases). The CDR3 is made up of 21 amino acids. Germline V lookup: CDR1 SGHVS, CDR2 FNYEAQ. V was clipped by 0 bases and J by 5 bases, with 32 bases between them. The CDR3 DNA is TGTGCCAGCAGCTTAGCAACATCGTTGGGCAGGGAATACCCCCGAAGTCACGAGCAGTACTTC. Translation: CASSLATSLGREYPRSHEQYF.

The V gene is TRBV6-5, the J gene TRBJ1-3; D remains unclear. Germline loops: CDR1 MNHEY, CDR2 SVGAGI. This CDR3 is built from 14 residues. V lost 0 bases and J 2 bases, leaving 5 bases between the germline ends. DNA of the CDR3: TGTGCCAGCAGTTACTCTTCTACTGGAAACACCATATATTTT. This codes for CASSYSSTGNTIYF.

The rearrangement joins TRBV29-1 to TRBJ2-7; D assignment may be TRBD1 or TRBD2 (5 bases each). V was pared by 6 bases and J by 0 bases, with 15 bases between. The CDR3 contains 14 residues. Germline assignment: CDR1 SQVTM and CDR2 ANQGSEA. CDR3 residues: CSVRGGRGSYEQYF. As DNA, the CDR3 is TGCAGCGTGAGGGGCGGCCGGGGCTCCTACGAGCAGTACTTC.

The chain joins TRBV15 to TRBJ1-3; D call uncertain. Germline V lookup: CDR1 LNHNV, CDR2 YYDKDF (reference sequence). Trimming cost V 8 bases and J 0 bases, with 11 bases left between them. This CDR3 spans 14 amino acids. The CDR3: CATGPGHSGNTIYF. The CDR3 region has the DNA TGTGCCACCGGGCCGGGTCACTCTGGAAACACCATATATTTT.

The chain carries TRBV28 and TRBJ2-1; TRBD1 aligns across 7 bases. The J segment lost 7 bases and the V segment lost 5 bases, leaving 8 bases of the junction unmatched. CDR1 is MDHEN and CDR2 is SYDVKM in the germline V gene. CDR3 length: 14 amino acids. Here the CDR3 DNA reads TGTGCCAGCAGTCCTCGACAGGGTTTTAATGAGCAGTTCTTC. Protein: CASSPRQGFNEQFF.

The chain recombines TRBV2 with TRBJ1-5, with D possibly being TRBD1 (5 bases). V was trimmed by 5 bases and J by 3 bases, leaving 11 bases between them. In germline, CDR1 is SNHLY, CDR2 FYNNEI. CDR3 length: 14 residues. This CDR3 is CASSTGTLNQPQHF. CDR3 DNA: TGTGCCAGCAGTACCGGGACCCTCAATCAGCCCCAGCATTTT. Looking up the rest from reference TRBV2 and TRBJ1-5 gives the full variable domain: EPEVTQTPSHQVTQMGQEVILRCVPISNHLYFYWYRQILGQKVEFLVSFYNNEISEKSEIFDDQFSVERPDGSNFTLKIRSTKLEDSAMYFCASSTGTLNQPQHFGDGTRLSIL.

The chain combines TRBV5-1 with TRBJ2-5; 14 nucleotides line up with TRBD2. CDR1 is SGHRS and CDR2 is YFSETQ in the germline V gene. The CDR3 has 17 residues. The junction had 5 bases not matched to a gene; V was cut back by 0 bases and J by 4 bases. The CDR3 is CASSLVGLAGGRETQYF. The CDR3 DNA is TGCGCCAGCAGCTTGGTTGGACTAGCGGGAGGTCGAGAGACCCAGTACTTC.

The rearrangement uses TRBV4-2 and TRBJ1-5; D is ambiguous. This CDR3 has 17 residues. CDR1 and CDR2 (germline): LGHNA, YNFKEQ. The ends were cut back, 3 bases at V and 3 bases at J, with 18 bases in the middle. As DNA, the CDR3 is TGTGCCAGCAGCCAGGGCGGTGGGGAGCTCCTCAATCAGCCCCAGCATTTT. This translates into CASSQGGGELLNQPQHF.

V is TRBV5-5 and J is TRBJ2-7; D is unresolved. CDR1 and CDR2 (germline): SGHKS, YYEKEE (reference sequence). Trimming stripped 4 bases from V and 7 bases from J, with 18 bases between. CDR3 size: 14 residues. CDR3 nucleotides: TGTGCCAGCAGCGATCCAAGACTCTGGGAAGAGCAGTACTTC. As protein: CASSDPRLWEEQYF. Looking up the rest from reference TRBV5-5 and TRBJ2-7 gives the full variable domain: DAGVTQSPTHLIKTRGQQVTLRCSPISGHKSVSWYQQVLGQGPQFIFQYYEKEERGRGNFPDRFSARQFPNYSSELNVNALLLGDSALYLCASSDPRLWEEQYFGPGTRLTVT.

The rearrangement links TRBV5-1 to TRBJ1-5; maybe TRBD1 (5 bases). The CDR3 is 16 residues long. CDR1 is SGHRS, CDR2 YFSETQ, per germline. The ends were cut back, 4 bases at V and 4 bases at J, with 18 bases in the middle. Written as DNA, the CDR3 is TGCGCCAGCAGCGGACGACAGATCCTGGGAAATCAGCCCCAGCATTTT. Its protein product is CASSGRQILGNQPQHF.

This clone was recorded once. The chain combines TRBV25-1 with TRBJ2-7; D may be TRBD2 (6 bases). Per germline, CDR1 MGHDK and CDR2 SYGVNS. The germline V and J ends were trimmed by 0 bases and 6 bases, with 9 bases remaining between them. The CDR3 has 13 residues. CDR3 protein: CASSEYGSGEQYF. CDR3 DNA: TGTGCCAGCAGTGAATATGGTAGCGGCGAGCAGTACTTC.

Regarding this clone: The same CDR3 arises from other DNA sequences in this sample as well. The V call is TRBV10-3, the J call TRBJ2-7; the D is unclear. V lost 3 bases, J lost 3 bases, and 6 bases lay in between. The CDR3 covers 12 residues. Germline-derived CDR1 and CDR2 are ENHRY and SYGVKD. The CDR3 coding sequence is TGTGCCATCAGTGAAGGACGCTACGAGCAGTACTTC. Its translation: CAISEGRYEQYF.

The chain has TRBV7-8 and TRBJ1-5; 7 bases match TRBD1. The germline V gene has CDR1 SGHVS and CDR2 FQNEAQ. This CDR3 region has 17 residues. V was pared by 5 bases and J by 3 bases, with 13 bases of the junction left unmatched. The CDR3 spells CASSKGAGGANNQPQHF. Here the CDR3 DNA reads TGTGCCAGCAGCAAAGGGGCAGGGGGGGCCAACAATCAGCCCCAGCATTTT.